Below, 18 T cell receptor beta chains from the same sample are listed, as sequenced in a study of blood T cell repertoires in COVID-19. Profiling relied on immunoSEQ multiplex PCR, and the TCRdb table lists in-frame clones only, not all of them. The sample lists some 16,000 clones, 81% occurring once. Sequences were obtained from peripheral blood. The source of these receptors is a man aged 60 to 69 with acute or convalescent COVID-19.

The CDR3: CASSLLGGDTGELFF. The CDR3 bases are TGTGCCAGCAGCTTATTGGGAGGGGACACCGGGGAGCTGTTTTTT. V and J are TRBV5-4 and TRBJ2-2, with TRBD2 matching over 7 bases. This CDR3 has 15 amino acids. Germline loops: CDR1 SGHNT, CDR2 YYREEE (reference sequence). The V and J ends lost 2 bases and 3 bases, in that order; junction bases with no gene match: 4.

This clone has a single count. The chain carries TRBV14 and TRBJ1-4; tentative D call: TRBD1 (6 bases). Germline CDR1 is SGHDN and CDR2 is FVKESK. This CDR3 is 14 amino acids long. With 2 bases removed from V and 8 bases from J, the gap between germline ends came to 12 bases. The CDR3 loop is CASSQRGAGEKLFF. Written as DNA, the CDR3 is TGTGCCAGCAGCCAACGGGGGGCAGGGGAAAAACTGTTTTTT.

The J gene is TRBJ1-2, the V gene TRBV7-2, with D possibly being TRBD1 (6 bases). V gave up 4 bases and J gave up 7 bases, with 16 bases separating them. Germline lookup yields CDR1 SGHTA and CDR2 FQGNSA. CDR3 length equals 14 residues. The CDR3 loop reads CASSSRGGPPGYTF. CDR3 sequence (DNA): TGTGCCAGCAGCTCCCGGGGGGGGCCGCCTGGCTACACCTTC.

This rearrangement joins TRBV6-4 to TRBJ2-3, with a possible D match to TRBD2 (7 bases). In germline, CDR1 is MRHNA, CDR2 SNTAGT. V was trimmed by 3 bases and J by 6 bases, leaving 13 bases between them. The CDR3 spans 14 residues. The CDR3 DNA reads as TGTGCCAGCAGTGAAGGGGGGGCAGGTGATACGCAGTATTTT. Its translation: CASSEGGAGDTQYF.

This clone came up a few times. This sequence joins TRBV6-5 and TRBJ2-2; D gene unclear. The CDR3 contains 13 residues. The V end lost 2 bases, the J end lost 5 bases, and 6 bases lay between the germline ends. CDR1 MNHEY and CDR2 SVGAGI come from the germline V gene. Here the CDR3 DNA reads TGTGCCAGCAGTTACCAGTGGACCGGGGAGCTGTTTTTT. It translates to CASSYQWTGELFF.

The rearrangement joins TRBV20-1 to TRBJ2-7; possibly TRBD2 for D (6 bases). The CDR3 covers 11 residues. Trimming took off 1 base at V and 6 bases at J, with 7 bases between the two ends. CDR1 and CDR2 from the germline V gene are DFQATT and SNEGSKA (reference sequence). CDR3 nucleotide sequence: TGCAGTGCTAGAGTCGGGGGCGAGCAGTACTTC. Its protein is CSARVGGEQYF.

The CDR3 DNA sequence: TGTGCCAGCAGCTTAGCTCCCGGTCTTCAATATGGCTACACCTTC. The encoded protein is CASSLAPGLQYGYTF. The V gene is TRBV7-2, the J gene TRBJ1-2; D not resolved. The CDR3 is 15 residues long. Germline CDR1 and CDR2: SGHTA and FQGNSA. Trimming cost V 0 bases and J 5 bases, with 13 bases left between them.

This clone was counted between two and nine times. This chain uses TRBV19 with TRBJ1-4; 7 bases are a match to TRBD1. The CDR3 runs 15 residues. Per germline, CDR1 LNHDA and CDR2 SQIVND (reference sequence). Germline trimming cut 5 bases from V and 4 bases from J; bases unmatched to any gene: 7. The CDR3 region is CASSYGTAINEKLFF. The CDR3 DNA reads as TGTGCCAGTAGTTACGGGACAGCGATTAATGAAAAACTGTTTTTT.

J is TRBJ1-5 and V is TRBV2, with D hard to call. CDR1 is SNHLY, CDR2 FYNNEI, per germline. This CDR3 is 14 amino acids long. V was shortened by 3 bases and J by 5 bases, with 11 bases between the two germline ends. DNA of the CDR3: TGTGCCAGCAGTGACTGGGAGGTTGATCAGCCCCAGCATTTT. This gives the protein CASSDWEVDQPQHF. Using reference TRBV2 and TRBJ1-5 for the parts outside the CDR3, the full variable domain is EPEVTQTPSHQVTQMGQEVILRCVPISNHLYFYWYRQILGQKVEFLVSFYNNEISEKSEIFDDQFSVERPDGSNFTLKIRSTKLEDSAMYFCASSDWEVDQPQHFGDGTRLSIL.

The chain recombines TRBV19 with TRBJ1-5; the match to TRBD1 covers 10 bases. This CDR3 is 17 amino acids long. Germline CDR1 LNHDA, CDR2 SQIVND (reference sequence). The V gene end was trimmed by 0 bases and the J gene end by 7 bases; junction bases not matched to a gene: 9. The CDR3 loop reads CASSIDLATGGWQPQHF. CDR3 nucleotide sequence: TGTGCCAGTAGTATAGATCTCGCGACAGGGGGCTGGCAGCCCCAGCATTTT. The full variable domain, with the rest looked up from reference TRBV19 and TRBJ1-5, is DGGITQSPKYLFRKEGQNVTLSCEQNLNHDAMYWYRQDPGQGLRLIYYSQIVNDFQKGDIAEGYSVSREKKESFPLTVTSAQKNPTAFYLCASSIDLATGGWQPQHFGDGTRLSIL.

This clone was picked up one time. The chain employs TRBV6-4 and TRBJ2-5, with D possibly being TRBD2 (6 bases). Germline V gene lookup returns CDR1 MRHNA and CDR2 SNTAGT. V was cut by 5 bases and J by 5 bases, with 24 bases left in between. The CDR3 runs 17 residues. The CDR3 region has the DNA TGTGCCAGCAGTCTGCGCGGGGTCGGGCCTTTTTGGGAGACCCAGTACTTC. Encoded protein: CASSLRGVGPFWETQYF.

The CDR3 bases are TGTGCCAGCAGCCAAGATCTAACAGGGGGCCAGCCCCAGCATTTT. Translation gives CASSQDLTGGQPQHF. V is TRBV4-2 and J is TRBJ1-5; 9 bases map to TRBD1. Looked up from germline, CDR1 is LGHNA and CDR2 is YNFKEQ. This CDR3 comprises 15 residues. Germline trimming cut 0 bases from V and 7 bases from J; bases unmatched to any gene: 4.

Here the CDR3 DNA reads TGTGCCAGCAGTGAAGCGCGACAGGGGGACACTGAAGCTTTCTTT. This encodes CASSEARQGDTEAFF. The chain employs TRBV2 and TRBJ1-1, with 9 positions matching TRBD1. The CDR3 totals 15 residues. CDR1 and CDR2 from the germline V gene are SNHLY and FYNNEI. The V gene end was trimmed by 0 bases and the J gene end by 3 bases; junction bases not matched to a gene: 2.

The genes are TRBV29-1 and TRBJ2-4; D is uncertain. Per the germline V gene, CDR1 is SQVTM and CDR2 is ANQGSEA. CDR3 length: 13 amino acids. Trimming stripped 3 bases from V and 0 bases from J, with 6 bases between. The DNA of the CDR3 is TGCAGCGTTGAGGAGACAGCCAAAAACATTCAGTACTTC. The encoded protein is CSVEETAKNIQYF.

The chain combines TRBV7-8 with TRBJ1-5; TRBD1 aligns across 9 bases. Germline V lookup: CDR1 SGHVS, CDR2 FQNEAQ. V trimming: 5 bases; J trimming: 5 bases; junction bases outside the gene matches: 7. This CDR3 has 15 residues. CDR3 sequence reads: CASSARRDRDQPQHF. Written as DNA, the CDR3 is TGTGCCAGCAGCGCGCGTCGGGACAGGGATCAGCCCCAGCATTTT.

V gene TRBV7-9 combines with J gene TRBJ2-6, with D perhaps matching TRBD2 (5 bases). V shed 3 bases and J shed 3 bases, with 12 bases lying between them. CDR3 length equals 16 residues. Germline CDR1 and CDR2: SEHNR and FQNEAQ (reference sequence). The CDR3 region has the DNA TGTGCCAGCAGCTTCCCGGGGATGATTGGGGCCAACGTCCTGACTTTC. Translated: CASSFPGMIGANVLTF.

Only a few counts were recorded for this clone. The V call is TRBV11-2, the J call TRBJ2-1, with D tentatively TRBD1 (5 bases). Per germline, CDR1 SGHAT and CDR2 FQNNGV. The V end was cut by 0 bases, the J end by 6 bases, with 9 bases between. CDR3 size: 14 residues. The DNA of the CDR3 is TGTGCCAGCAGCTTAGACAGGGTAGGCAATGAGCAGTTCTTC. Amino acids: CASSLDRVGNEQFF. The full variable domain, its missing parts supplied by reference TRBV11-2 and TRBJ2-1, is EAGVAQSPRYKIIEKRQSVAFWCNPISGHATLYWYQQILGQGPKLLIQFQNNGVVDDSQLPKDRFSAERLKGVDSTLKIQPAKLEDSAVYLCASSLDRVGNEQFFGPGTRLTVL.

This chain joins TRBV6-5 and TRBJ2-3; 8 bases are shared with TRBD2. CDR3 length: 15 residues. Germline values: CDR1 MNHEY, CDR2 SVGAGI. V was pared by 0 bases and J by 1 base, with 0 bases of the junction left unmatched. As DNA, the CDR3 is TGTGCCAGCAGTTACTCGCGGGGGGGCACAGATACGCAGTATTTT. Translation: CASSYSRGGTDTQYF.